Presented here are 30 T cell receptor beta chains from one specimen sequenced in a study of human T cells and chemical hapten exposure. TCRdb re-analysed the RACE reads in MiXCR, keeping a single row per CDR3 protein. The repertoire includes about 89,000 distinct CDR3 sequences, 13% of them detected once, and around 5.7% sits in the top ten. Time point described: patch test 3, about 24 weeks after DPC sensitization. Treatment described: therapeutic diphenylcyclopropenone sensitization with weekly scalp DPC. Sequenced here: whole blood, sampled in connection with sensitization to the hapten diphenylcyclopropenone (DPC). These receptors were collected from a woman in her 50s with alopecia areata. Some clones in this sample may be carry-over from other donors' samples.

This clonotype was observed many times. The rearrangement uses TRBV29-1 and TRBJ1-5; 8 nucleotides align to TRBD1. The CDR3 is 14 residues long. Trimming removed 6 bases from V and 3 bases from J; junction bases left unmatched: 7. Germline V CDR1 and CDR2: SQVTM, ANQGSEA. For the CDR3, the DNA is TGCAGCGTACGACAGGGGCCCTACAATCAGCCCCAGCATTTT. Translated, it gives CSVRQGPYNQPQHF.

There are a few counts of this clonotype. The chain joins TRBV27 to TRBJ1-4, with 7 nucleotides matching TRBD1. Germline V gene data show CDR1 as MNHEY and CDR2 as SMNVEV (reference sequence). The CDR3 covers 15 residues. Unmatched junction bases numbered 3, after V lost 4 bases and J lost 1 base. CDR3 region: CASSSAGGTNEKLFF. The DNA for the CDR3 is TGTGCCAGCAGTTCCGCAGGGGGAACTAATGAAAAACTGTTTTTT.

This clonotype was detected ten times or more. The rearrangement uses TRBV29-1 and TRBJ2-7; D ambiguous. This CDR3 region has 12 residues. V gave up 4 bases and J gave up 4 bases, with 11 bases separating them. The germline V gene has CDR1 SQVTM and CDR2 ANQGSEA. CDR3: CSVGPTTYEQYF. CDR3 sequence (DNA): TGCAGCGTTGGCCCCACCACGTACGAGCAGTACTTC.

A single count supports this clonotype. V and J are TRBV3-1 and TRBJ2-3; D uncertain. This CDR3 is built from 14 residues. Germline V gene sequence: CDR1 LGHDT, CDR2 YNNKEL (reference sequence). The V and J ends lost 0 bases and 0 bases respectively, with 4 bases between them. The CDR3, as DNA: TGTGCCAGCAGCCAAGATCTAAGCACAGATACGCAGTATTTT. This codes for CASSQDLSTDTQYF.

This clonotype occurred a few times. The CDR3 DNA follows: TGCAGCGTTGCGTCGCGCGGGAGGGACGATGAGCAGTTCTTC. Translated: CSVASRGRDDEQFF. The chain joins TRBV29-1 to TRBJ2-1, with TRBD2 matching 9 bases. Looked up from germline, CDR1 is SQVTM and CDR2 is ANQGSEA. The CDR3 is 14 amino acids. The V gene end was trimmed by 4 bases and the J gene end by 8 bases; junction bases not matched to a gene: 9.

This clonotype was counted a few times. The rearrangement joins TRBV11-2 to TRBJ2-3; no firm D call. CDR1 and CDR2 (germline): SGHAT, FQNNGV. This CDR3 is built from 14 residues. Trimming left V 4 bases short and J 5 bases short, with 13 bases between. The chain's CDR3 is CASSSVRMGDTQYF. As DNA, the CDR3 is TGTGCCAGCAGCTCCGTCCGCATGGGAGATACGCAGTATTTT.

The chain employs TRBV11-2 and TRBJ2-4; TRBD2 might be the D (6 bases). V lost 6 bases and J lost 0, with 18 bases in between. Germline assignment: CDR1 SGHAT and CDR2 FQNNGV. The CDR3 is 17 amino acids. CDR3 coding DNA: TGTGCCAGCAGAATATCGGGGAGGCAGGTAGCCAAAAACATTCAGTACTTC. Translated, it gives CASRISGRQVAKNIQYF.

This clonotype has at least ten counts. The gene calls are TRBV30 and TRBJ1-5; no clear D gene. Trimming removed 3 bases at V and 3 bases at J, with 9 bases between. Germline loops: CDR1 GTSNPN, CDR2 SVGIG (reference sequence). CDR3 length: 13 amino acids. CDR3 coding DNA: TGTGCCTGGAGCCGGGATCTCAATCAGCCCCAGCATTTT. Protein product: CAWSRDLNQPQHF.

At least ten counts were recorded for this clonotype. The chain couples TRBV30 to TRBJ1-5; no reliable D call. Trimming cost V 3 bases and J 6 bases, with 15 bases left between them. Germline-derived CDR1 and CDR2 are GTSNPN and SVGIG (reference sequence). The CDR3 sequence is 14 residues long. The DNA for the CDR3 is TGTGCCTGGAGCGCTGGGCAGCTCAGTCAGCCCCAGCATTTT. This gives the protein CAWSAGQLSQPQHF.

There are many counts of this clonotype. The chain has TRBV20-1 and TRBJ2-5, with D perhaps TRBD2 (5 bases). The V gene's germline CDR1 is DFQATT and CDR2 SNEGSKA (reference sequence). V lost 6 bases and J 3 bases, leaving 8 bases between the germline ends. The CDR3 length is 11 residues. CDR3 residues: CSASLEETQYF. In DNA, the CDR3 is TGCAGTGCGTCACTAGAAGAGACCCAGTACTTC.

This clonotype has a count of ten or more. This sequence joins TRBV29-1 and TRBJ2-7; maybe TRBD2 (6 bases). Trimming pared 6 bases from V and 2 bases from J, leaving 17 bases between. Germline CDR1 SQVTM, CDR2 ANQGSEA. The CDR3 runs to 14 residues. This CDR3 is CSVTGENFPYEQYF. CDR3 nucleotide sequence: TGCAGCGTGACGGGAGAGAACTTCCCCTACGAGCAGTACTTC.

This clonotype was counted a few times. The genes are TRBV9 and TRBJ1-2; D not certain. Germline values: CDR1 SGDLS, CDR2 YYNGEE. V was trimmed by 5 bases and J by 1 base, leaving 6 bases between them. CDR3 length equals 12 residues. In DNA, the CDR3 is TGTGCCAGCAGTTCGGATAACTATGGCTACACCTTC. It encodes CASSSDNYGYTF.

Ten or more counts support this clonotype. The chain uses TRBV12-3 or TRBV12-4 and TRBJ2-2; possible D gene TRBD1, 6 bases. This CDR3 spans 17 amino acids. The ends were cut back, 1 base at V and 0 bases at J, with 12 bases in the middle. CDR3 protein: CASSLEDRFANTGELFF. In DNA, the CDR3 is TGTGCCAGCAGTTTAGAGGACAGATTCGCGAACACCGGGGAGCTGTTTTTT.

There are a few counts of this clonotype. CDR3 sequence reads: CASSRRFQETQYF. The CDR3 DNA reads TGTGCCAGCAGTCGGAGGTTCCAAGAGACCCAGTACTTC. The V and J genes are TRBV28 and TRBJ2-5, with D perhaps matching TRBD2 (5 bases). The CDR3 length is 13 residues. Germline-derived CDR1 and CDR2 are MDHEN and SYDVKM. V lost 5 bases, J lost 1 base, and 8 bases lay in between. Looking up the rest from reference TRBV28 and TRBJ2-5 gives the full variable domain: DVKVTQSSRYLVKRTGEKVFLECVQDMDHENMFWYRQDPGLGLRLIYFSYDVKMKEKGDIPEGYSVSREKKERFSLILESASTNQTSMYLCASSRRFQETQYFGPGTRLLVL.

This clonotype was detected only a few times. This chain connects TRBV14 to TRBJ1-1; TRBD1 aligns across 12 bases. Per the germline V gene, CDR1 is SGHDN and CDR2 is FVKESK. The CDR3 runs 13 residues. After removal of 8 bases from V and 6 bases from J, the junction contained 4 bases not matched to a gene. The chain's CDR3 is CASRGQGASEAFF. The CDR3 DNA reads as TGTGCCAGCCGGGGACAGGGGGCCTCTGAAGCTTTCTTT. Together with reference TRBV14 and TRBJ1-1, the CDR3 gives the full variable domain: EAGVTQFPSHSVIEKGQTVTLRCDPISGHDNLYWYRRVMGKEIKFLLHFVKESKQDESGMPNNRFLAERTGGTYSTLKVQPAELEDSGVYFCASRGQGASEAFFGQGTRLTVV.

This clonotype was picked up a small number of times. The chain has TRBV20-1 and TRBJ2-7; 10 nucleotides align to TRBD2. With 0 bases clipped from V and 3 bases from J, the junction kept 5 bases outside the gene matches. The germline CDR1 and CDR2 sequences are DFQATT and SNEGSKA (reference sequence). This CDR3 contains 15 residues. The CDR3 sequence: CSARDLLAGDYEQYF. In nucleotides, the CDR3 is TGCAGTGCTAGAGATCTCCTAGCGGGGGACTACGAGCAGTACTTC.

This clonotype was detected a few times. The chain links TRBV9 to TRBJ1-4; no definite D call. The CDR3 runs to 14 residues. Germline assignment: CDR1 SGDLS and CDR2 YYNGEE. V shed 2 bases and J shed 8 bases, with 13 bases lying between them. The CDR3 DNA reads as TGTGCCAGCAGCGTTGGCGGGGTGGAGGAAAAACTGTTTTTT. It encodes CASSVGGVEEKLFF.

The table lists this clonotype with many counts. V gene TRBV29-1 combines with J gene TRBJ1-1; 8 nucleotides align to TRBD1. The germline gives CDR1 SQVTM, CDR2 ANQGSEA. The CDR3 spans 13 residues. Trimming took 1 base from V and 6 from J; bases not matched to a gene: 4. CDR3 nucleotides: TGCAGCGTTGAAGGGCAGGGGGCCTCTGAAGCTTTCTTT. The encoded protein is CSVEGQGASEAFF.

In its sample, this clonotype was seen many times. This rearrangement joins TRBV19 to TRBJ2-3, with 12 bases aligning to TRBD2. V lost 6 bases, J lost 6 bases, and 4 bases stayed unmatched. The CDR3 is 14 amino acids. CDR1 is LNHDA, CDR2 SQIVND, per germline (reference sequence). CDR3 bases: TGTGCCAGTAGGACTAGCGGGAGTTTGGATACGCAGTATTTT. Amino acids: CASRTSGSLDTQYF.

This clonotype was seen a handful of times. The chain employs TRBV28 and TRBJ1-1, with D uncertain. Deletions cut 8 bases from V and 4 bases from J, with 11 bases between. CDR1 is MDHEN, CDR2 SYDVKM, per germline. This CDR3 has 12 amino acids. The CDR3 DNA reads TGTGCCAGCCATTCGTTGGGCACTGAAGCTTTCTTT. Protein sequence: CASHSLGTEAFF.

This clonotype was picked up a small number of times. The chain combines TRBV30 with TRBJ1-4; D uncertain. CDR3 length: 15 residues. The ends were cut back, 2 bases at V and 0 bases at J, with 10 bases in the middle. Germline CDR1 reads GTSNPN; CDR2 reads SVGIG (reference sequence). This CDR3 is CAWSLNGATNEKLFF. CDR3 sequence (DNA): TGTGCCTGGAGTCTCAACGGCGCAACTAATGAAAAACTGTTTTTT.

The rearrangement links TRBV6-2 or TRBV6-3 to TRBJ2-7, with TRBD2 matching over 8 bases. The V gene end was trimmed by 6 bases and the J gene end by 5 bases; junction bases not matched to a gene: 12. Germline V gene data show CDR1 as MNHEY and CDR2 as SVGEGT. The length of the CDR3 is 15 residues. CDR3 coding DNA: TGTGCCAGCAGGGGCCCGGGACTAGTAATGGACGAGCAGTACTTC. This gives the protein CASRGPGLVMDEQYF.

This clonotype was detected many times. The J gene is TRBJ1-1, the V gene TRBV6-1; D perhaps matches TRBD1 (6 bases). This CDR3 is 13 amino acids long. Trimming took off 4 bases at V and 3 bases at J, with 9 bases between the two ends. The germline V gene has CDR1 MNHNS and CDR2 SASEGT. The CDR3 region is CASSVKGDTEAFF. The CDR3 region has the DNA TGTGCCAGCAGTGTTAAGGGGGACACTGAAGCTTTCTTT.

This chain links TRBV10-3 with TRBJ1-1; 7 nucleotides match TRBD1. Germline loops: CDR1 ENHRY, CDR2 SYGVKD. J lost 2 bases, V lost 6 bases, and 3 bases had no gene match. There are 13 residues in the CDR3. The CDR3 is CAIRGDSNTEAFF. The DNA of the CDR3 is TGTGCCATCAGGGGGGACAGCAACACTGAAGCTTTCTTT.

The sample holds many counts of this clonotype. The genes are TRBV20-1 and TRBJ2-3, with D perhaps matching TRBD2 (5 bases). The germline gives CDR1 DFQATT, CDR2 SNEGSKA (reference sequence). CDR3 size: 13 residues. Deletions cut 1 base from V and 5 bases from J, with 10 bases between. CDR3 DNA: TGCAGTGCTAGAGTCCCCGGGGTAGATACGCAGTATTTT. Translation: CSARVPGVDTQYF.

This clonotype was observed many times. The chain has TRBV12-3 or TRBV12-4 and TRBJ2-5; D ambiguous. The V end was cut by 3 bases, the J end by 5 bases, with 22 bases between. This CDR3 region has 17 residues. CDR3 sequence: CASSFFLGPSEGETQYF. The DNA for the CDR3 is TGTGCCAGCAGTTTTTTTCTTGGACCCTCCGAAGGGGAGACCCAGTACTTC.

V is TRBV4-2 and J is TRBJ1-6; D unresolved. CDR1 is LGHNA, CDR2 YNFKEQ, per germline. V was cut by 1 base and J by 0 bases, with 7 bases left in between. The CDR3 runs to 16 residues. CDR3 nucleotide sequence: TGTGCCAGCAGCCAAGTTTGGGACTCCTATAATTCACCCCTCCACTTT. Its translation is CASSQVWDSYNSPLHF.

This CDR3 reads CASSWGPEQFF. DNA of the CDR3: TGCGCCAGCAGCTGGGGTCCTGAGCAGTTCTTC. V gene TRBV5-1 combines with J gene TRBJ2-1; the D is unclear. There are 11 residues in the CDR3. The germline gives CDR1 SGHRS, CDR2 YFSETQ. V lost 3 bases and J 9 bases, leaving 7 bases between the germline ends.

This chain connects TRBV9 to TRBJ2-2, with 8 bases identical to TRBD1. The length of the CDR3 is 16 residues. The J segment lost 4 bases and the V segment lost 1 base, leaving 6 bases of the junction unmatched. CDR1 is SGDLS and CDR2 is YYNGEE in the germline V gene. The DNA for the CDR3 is TGTGCCAGCAGCGTATCCAGGGGGCCGAGCACCGGGGAGCTGTTTTTT. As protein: CASSVSRGPSTGELFF.

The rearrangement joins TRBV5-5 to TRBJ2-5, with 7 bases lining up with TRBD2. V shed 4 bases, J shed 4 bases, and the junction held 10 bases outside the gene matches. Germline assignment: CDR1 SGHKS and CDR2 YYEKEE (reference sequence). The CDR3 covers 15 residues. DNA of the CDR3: TGTGCCAGCAGCGCAGCGGGACTGCCAACAGAGACCCAGTACTTC. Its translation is CASSAAGLPTETQYF. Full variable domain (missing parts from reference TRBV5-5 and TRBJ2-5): DAGVTQSPTHLIKTRGQQVTLRCSPISGHKSVSWYQQVLGQGPQFIFQYYEKEERGRGNFPDRFSARQFPNYSSELNVNALLLGDSALYLCASSAAGLPTETQYFGPGTRLLVL.